This T cell receptor beta chain derives from a study of T cell changes during pregnancy in multiple sclerosis. CDR3 size: 12 residues. Germline V CDR1 and CDR2: SNHLY, FYNNEI. Trimming removed 7 bases at V and 6 bases at J, with 12 bases between. Method: immunoSEQ multiplex PCR; TCRdb's copy keeps in-frame clones and lacks some. The sample includes under 40,000 clones, 85% to 95% of them seen just once. The chain joins TRBV2 to TRBJ1-2; tentatively, D is TRBD1 (6 bases). Source: CD4+ T cells from peripheral blood mononuclear cells, taken in the second trimester of pregnancy. The sequence was collected from a female donor with multiple sclerosis, enrolled in a pregnancy study. DNA for the CDR3: TGTGCCAGCAAACAGGGAGATGATGGCTACACCTTC. Its translation: CASKQGDDGYTF.